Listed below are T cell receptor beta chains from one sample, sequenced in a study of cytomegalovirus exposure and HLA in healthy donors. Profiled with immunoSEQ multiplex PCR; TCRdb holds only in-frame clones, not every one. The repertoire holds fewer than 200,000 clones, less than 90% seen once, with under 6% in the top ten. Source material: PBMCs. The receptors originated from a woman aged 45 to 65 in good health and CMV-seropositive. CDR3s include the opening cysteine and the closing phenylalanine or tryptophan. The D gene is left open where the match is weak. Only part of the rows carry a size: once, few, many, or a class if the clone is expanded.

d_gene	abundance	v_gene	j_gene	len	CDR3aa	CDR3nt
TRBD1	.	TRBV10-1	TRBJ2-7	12	CASGDSSYEQYF	TGCGCCAGCGGGGACAGCTCCTACGAGCAGTACTTC
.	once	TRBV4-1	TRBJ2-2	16	CASSQVPGANTGELFF	TGCGCCAGCAGCCAAGTTCCCGGAGCAAACACCGGGGAGCTGTTTTTT
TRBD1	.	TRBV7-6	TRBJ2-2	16	CASSLEGARITGELFF	TGTGCCAGCAGCTTAGAGGGGGCGCGGATCACCGGGGAGCTGTTTTTT
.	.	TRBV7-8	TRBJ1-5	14	CASSPQGGNQPQHF	TGTGCCAGCAGCCCACAGGGCGGCAATCAGCCCCAGCATTTT
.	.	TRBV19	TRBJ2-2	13	CASSSGRTGELFF	TGTGCCAGCAGTAGTGGGAGGACCGGGGAGCTGTTTTTT
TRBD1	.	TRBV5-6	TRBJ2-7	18	CASSPTGTGRSTLGEQYF	TGTGCCAGCAGCCCAACCGGGACAGGGAGAAGTACCCTGGGAGAGCAGTACTTC
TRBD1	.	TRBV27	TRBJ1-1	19	CASSLSRPGQGMVSTEAFF	TGTGCCAGCAGTTTATCCCGACCGGGACAGGGGATGGTAAGCACTGAAGCTTTCTTT
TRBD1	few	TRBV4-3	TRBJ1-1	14	CASSQQGVNTEAFF	TGCGCCAGCAGCCAACAGGGGGTGAACACTGAAGCTTTCTTT
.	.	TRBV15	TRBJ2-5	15	CATSREGRGGETQYF	TGTGCCACCAGCAGAGAAGGGCGGGGTGGAGAGACCCAGTACTTC
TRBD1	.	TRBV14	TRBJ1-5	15	CASSREDRKYQPQHF	TGTGCCAGCAGCCGGGAGGACAGGAAATATCAGCCCCAGCATTTT
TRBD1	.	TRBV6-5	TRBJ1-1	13	CASSTGVWTEAFF	TGTGCCAGCAGTACAGGGGTGTGGACTGAAGCTTTCTTT
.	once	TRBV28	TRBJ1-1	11	CASQTLLGAFF	TGTGCCAGCCAAACCCTCCTAGGAGCTTTCTTT
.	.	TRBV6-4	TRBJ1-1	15	CASSEGGGQGMKAFF	TGTGCCAGCAGTGAAGGGGGGGGCCAGGGAATGAAAGCTTTCTTT
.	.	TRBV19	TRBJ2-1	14	CASSMGTLGGEWFF	TGTGCCAGTAGTATGGGAACACTAGGCGGGGAATGGTTCTTC
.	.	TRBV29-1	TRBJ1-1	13	CSASYSGHTEAFF	TGCAGCGCCTCTTACAGCGGACACACTGAAGCTTTCTTT
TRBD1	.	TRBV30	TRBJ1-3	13	CAWSAGGRNTIYF	TGTGCCTGGAGCGCAGGGGGCCGAAACACCATATATTTT
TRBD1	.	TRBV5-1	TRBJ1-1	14	CASSNRQGSFEAFF	TGCGCCAGCAGCAACCGACAGGGCTCCTTTGAAGCTTTCTTT
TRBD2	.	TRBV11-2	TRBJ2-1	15	CASSPQRGLYNEQFF	TGTGCCAGCAGCCCCCAGCGGGGGCTTTACAATGAGCAGTTCTTC
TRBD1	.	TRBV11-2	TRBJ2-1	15	CASSQVVGQGRGEFF	TGTGCCAGCAGCCAGGTTGTGGGACAGGGTAGAGGGGAGTTCTTC
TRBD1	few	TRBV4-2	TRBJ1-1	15	CASSPSGQGNTEAFF	TGTGCCAGCAGCCCCTCGGGACAGGGAAACACTGAAGCTTTCTTT
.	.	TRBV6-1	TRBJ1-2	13	CASSENRVNGYTF	TGTGCCAGCAGTGAAAACAGGGTGAATGGCTACACCTTC
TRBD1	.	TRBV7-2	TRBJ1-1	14	CASRPGTDNTEAFF	TGTGCCAGCAGACCCGGGACAGACAACACTGAAGCTTTCTTT
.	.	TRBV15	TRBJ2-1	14	CAVANGRGYNEQFF	TGTGCCGTAGCTAATGGCAGGGGATACAATGAGCAGTTCTTC
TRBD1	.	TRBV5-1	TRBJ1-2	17	CASRLRSGQGMERGYTF	TGCGCCAGCAGGTTAAGATCCGGACAGGGGATGGAAAGGGGCTACACCTTC
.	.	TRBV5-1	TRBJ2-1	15	CASSPQGAGYNEQFF	TGCGCCAGCAGCCCCCAAGGGGCCGGATACAATGAGCAGTTCTTC
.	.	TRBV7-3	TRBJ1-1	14	CASSLSGENTEAFF	TGTGCCAGCAGCTTAAGCGGGGAGAACACTGAAGCTTTCTTT
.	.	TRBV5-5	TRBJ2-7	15	CASSSLTGSFDEQYF	TGTGCCAGCAGCTCACTCACAGGGAGTTTCGACGAGCAGTACTTC
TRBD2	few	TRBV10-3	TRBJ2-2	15	CAISESTSGAGELFF	TGTGCCATCAGTGAGTCGACTAGCGGGGCCGGGGAGCTGTTTTTT
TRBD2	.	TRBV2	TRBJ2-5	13	CASLRTGREEQYF	TGTGCCAGCCTAAGGACCGGCCGGGAGGAGCAGTACTTC
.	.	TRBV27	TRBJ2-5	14	CASSLSQYQETQYF	TGTGCCAGCAGTTTATCACAGTACCAAGAGACCCAGTACTTC
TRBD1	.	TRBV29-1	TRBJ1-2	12	CSAGQGSYGYTF	TGCAGCGCTGGACAGGGTAGTTATGGCTACACCTTC
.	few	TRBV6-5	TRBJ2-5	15	CASTPELATQETQYF	TGTGCCAGCACCCCCGAGCTAGCGACGCAAGAGACCCAGTACTTC